These 15 T cell receptor beta chains share one sample of origin, sequenced in a study of neurological immune-mediated disorders. The time point here: longitudinal time-point 1 (baseline). MiXCR was run by TCRdb on the 5' RACE reads, yielding one entry per CDR3 protein. The sample lists tens of thousands of distinct CDR3 sequences, roughly 13% occurring once. The sequenced sample consisted of PBMCs. The receptors derive from a female donor with HTLV-1-associated myelopathy (HAM/TSP).

This clonotype was detected ten times or more. The genes are TRBV5-1 and TRBJ2-7, with 7 bases matching TRBD2. The germline V gene has CDR1 SGHRS and CDR2 YFSETQ. The CDR3 has 14 residues. J gave up 4 bases and V 1 base, and 5 bases lay outside the gene matches. Here the CDR3 reads CASSLSIGGYEQYF. For the CDR3, the DNA is TGCGCCAGCAGCTTGAGTATCGGGGGGTACGAGCAGTACTTC.

The J gene is TRBJ2-7, the V gene TRBV10-2; D is unresolved. Trimming removed 3 bases at V and 6 bases at J, with 12 bases between. The CDR3 spans 13 residues. The germline V gene encodes CDR1 WSHSY and CDR2 SAAADI. CDR3 in DNA: TGCGCCAGCAGTGACTCACGCCCGCTCGAGCAGTACTTC. Residues: CASSDSRPLEQYF.

Many counts were recorded for this clonotype. The chain couples TRBV9 to TRBJ2-3; D possibly corresponds to TRBD2 (6 bases). Trimming removed 2 bases from V and 6 bases from J, with 19 bases in between. The V gene's germline CDR1 is SGDLS and CDR2 YYNGEE. The CDR3 is 16 residues long. CDR3 amino acids: CASSVQIGGVGDTQYF. Written as DNA, the CDR3 is TGTGCCAGCAGCGTGCAGATCGGGGGAGTGGGGGATACGCAGTATTTT.

Remarks on this clonotype: A much larger clonotype is one base distant, so this may be a read error. V gene TRBV4-2 combines with J gene TRBJ1-5; D gene uncertain. The germline gives CDR1 LGHNA, CDR2 YNFKEQ. The CDR3 sequence is 13 residues long. The CDR3 loop is CSSSHGGNQPQHF. The CDR3 coding sequence is TGTTCCAGCAGCCATGGAGGCAATCAGCCCCAGCATTTT.

This clonotype was counted many times. V and J are TRBV5-1 and TRBJ2-1; TRBD2 might be the D (5 bases). This CDR3 region has 14 residues. Germline CDR1 reads SGHRS; CDR2 reads YFSETQ. The ends were cut back, 0 bases at V and 3 bases at J, with 7 bases in the middle. Written as DNA, the CDR3 is TGCGCCAGCAGCTTGGAAGCGGTCTACAATGAGCAGTTCTTC. Translating it yields CASSLEAVYNEQFF.

This clonotype occurred a few times. The chain has TRBV7-2 and TRBJ2-7; D perhaps matches TRBD1 (6 bases). Germline V gene lookup returns CDR1 SGHTA and CDR2 FQGNSA. The CDR3 contains 15 residues. V shed 1 base and J shed 4 bases, with 14 bases lying between them. CDR3 protein: CASSLVQGKGYEQYF. CDR3 nucleotide sequence: TGTGCCAGCAGCTTAGTGCAGGGGAAAGGTTACGAGCAGTACTTC.

This clonotype was counted at least ten times. This chain uses TRBV12-3 or TRBV12-4 with TRBJ2-1; the match to TRBD2 covers 10 bases. The CDR3 spans 15 residues. V shed 2 bases and J 9 bases; nucleotides not matched to a gene: 7. The CDR3 region has the DNA TGTGCCAGCAGTTTAAGCGGGGGGGCCGGAGGTGAGCAGTTCTTC. Residues: CASSLSGGAGGEQFF.

This clonotype was counted ten times or more. The V gene is TRBV10-3, the J gene TRBJ2-1, with D perhaps assigned TRBD1 or TRBD2 (5 bases each). Germline V gene sequence: CDR1 ENHRY, CDR2 SYGVKD. There are 14 residues in the CDR3. Deletions cut 0 bases from V and 4 bases from J, with 7 bases between. The CDR3 sequence is CAISESGVYNEQFF. CDR3 bases: TGTGCCATCAGTGAGTCGGGGGTTTACAATGAGCAGTTCTTC.

This clonotype appeared many times. This chain's CDR3 is CASSYLGRTYEQYF. The CDR3 DNA is TGTGCCAGCAGTTACCTGGGACGCACCTACGAGCAGTACTTC. The chain recombines TRBV6-2 or TRBV6-3 with TRBJ2-7; perhaps D is TRBD1 or TRBD2 (5 bases each). CDR1 is MNHEY and CDR2 is SVGEGT in the germline V gene. V gave up 2 bases and J gave up 2 bases, with 10 bases separating them. There are 14 residues in the CDR3.

This sequence joins TRBV5-6 and TRBJ1-2; 8 bases match TRBD1. The CDR3 is 14 residues long. Germline CDR1 and CDR2: SGHDT and YYEEEE. Germline trimming cut 0 bases from V and 7 bases from J; bases unmatched to any gene: 5. As DNA, the CDR3 is TGTGCCAGCAGCTTGGGGACAGGGTTTTCTGGCTACACCTTC. Amino acids: CASSLGTGFSGYTF.

This clonotype was counted ten times or more. The V call is TRBV21-1, the J call TRBJ2-1. TRBV21-1 has pseudogene status. This CDR3 region has 12 residues. In nucleotides, the CDR3 is TGTGCCAGCAGCAACCACAGAAATGAGCAGTTCTTC. Its translation: CASSNHRNEQFF.

This clonotype was seen repeatedly, ten times or more. This chain uses TRBV9 with TRBJ2-5; D call uncertain. The V end was cut by 0 bases, the J end by 7 bases, with 13 bases between. This CDR3 is 14 amino acids long. Per germline, CDR1 SGDLS and CDR2 YYNGEE. CDR3 sequence: CASSVGGLKGTQYF. In DNA, the CDR3 is TGTGCCAGCAGCGTAGGGGGTCTGAAGGGGACCCAGTACTTC.

The table lists this clonotype with a few counts. This chain connects TRBV6-5 to TRBJ2-7; D call uncertain. V was pared by 5 bases and J by 3 bases, with 8 bases between. The germline CDR1 and CDR2 sequences are MNHEY and SVGAGI. The CDR3 runs to 12 residues. The CDR3 reads CASSINSYEQYF. DNA of the CDR3: TGTGCCAGCAGTATAAACAGCTACGAGCAGTACTTC.

In this sample, this clonotype turned up many times. The chain uses TRBV12-5 and TRBJ2-1, with D perhaps assigned TRBD1 or TRBD2 (5 bases each). The V end lost 3 bases, the J end lost 4 bases, and 13 bases lay between the germline ends. Germline V gene lookup returns CDR1 LGHNT and CDR2 FRNRAP. The CDR3 has 15 residues. CDR3 DNA sequence: TGTGCTAGTGGTTTCCAACGGGGCGATTACAATGAGCAGTTCTTC. This translates into CASGFQRGDYNEQFF.

This clonotype was seen ten or more times. The genes are TRBV20-1 and TRBJ1-1; D remains unclear. The CDR3 contains 14 residues. Germline-derived CDR1 and CDR2 are DFQATT and SNEGSKA (reference sequence). Trimming stripped 4 bases from V and 3 bases from J, with 15 bases between. DNA of the CDR3: TGCAGTGCTAACGAGGGTGGCTCGTACACTGAAGCTTTCTTT. Protein sequence: CSANEGGSYTEAFF.